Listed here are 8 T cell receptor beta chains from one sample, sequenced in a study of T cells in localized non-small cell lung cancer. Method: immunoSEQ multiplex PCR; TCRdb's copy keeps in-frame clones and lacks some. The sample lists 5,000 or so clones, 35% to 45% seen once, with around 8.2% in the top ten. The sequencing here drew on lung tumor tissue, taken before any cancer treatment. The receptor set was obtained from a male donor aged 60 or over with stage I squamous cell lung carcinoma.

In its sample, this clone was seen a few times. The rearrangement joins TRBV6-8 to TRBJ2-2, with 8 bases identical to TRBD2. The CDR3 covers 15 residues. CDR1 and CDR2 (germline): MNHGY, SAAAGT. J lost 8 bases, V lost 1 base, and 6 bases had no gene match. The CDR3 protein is CASSYFSGVDGELFF. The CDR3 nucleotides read TGTGCCAGCAGTTACTTTAGCGGGGTAGATGGGGAGCTGTTTTTT.

The CDR3 loop reads CAWSWEANQPQHF. Written as DNA, the CDR3 is TGTGCCTGGAGTTGGGAGGCCAATCAGCCCCAGCATTTT. V gene TRBV30 combines with J gene TRBJ1-5; D is ambiguous. Trimming stripped 2 bases from V and 3 bases from J, with 8 bases between. Germline loops: CDR1 GTSNPN, CDR2 SVGIG (reference sequence). The CDR3 contains 13 residues.

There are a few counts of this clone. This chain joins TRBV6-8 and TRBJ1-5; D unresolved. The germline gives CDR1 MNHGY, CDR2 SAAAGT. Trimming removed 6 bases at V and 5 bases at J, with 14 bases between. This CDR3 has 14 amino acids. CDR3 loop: CASRESDRYQPQHF. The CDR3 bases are TGTGCCAGCAGGGAATCCGACCGGTATCAGCCCCAGCATTTT.

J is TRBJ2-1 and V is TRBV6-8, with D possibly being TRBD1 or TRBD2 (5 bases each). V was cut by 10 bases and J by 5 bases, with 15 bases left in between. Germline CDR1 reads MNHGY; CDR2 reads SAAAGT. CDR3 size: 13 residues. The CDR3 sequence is CAIRGDSNNEQFF. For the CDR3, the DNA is TGTGCCATCCGGGGCGACTCGAACAATGAGCAGTTCTTC.

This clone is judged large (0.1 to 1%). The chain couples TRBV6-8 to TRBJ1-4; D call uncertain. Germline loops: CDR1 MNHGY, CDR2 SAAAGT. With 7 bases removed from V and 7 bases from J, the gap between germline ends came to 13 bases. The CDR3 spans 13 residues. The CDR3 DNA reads TGTGCCAGCACCCGTCTAGGAGGTGAAAAACTGTTTTTT. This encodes CASTRLGGEKLFF.

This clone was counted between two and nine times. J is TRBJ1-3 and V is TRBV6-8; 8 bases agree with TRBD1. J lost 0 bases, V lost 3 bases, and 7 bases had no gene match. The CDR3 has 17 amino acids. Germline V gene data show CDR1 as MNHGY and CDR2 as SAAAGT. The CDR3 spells CASSYRDRITSGNTIYF. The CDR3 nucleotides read TGTGCCAGCAGTTATCGGGACAGGATTACCTCTGGAAACACCATATATTTT.

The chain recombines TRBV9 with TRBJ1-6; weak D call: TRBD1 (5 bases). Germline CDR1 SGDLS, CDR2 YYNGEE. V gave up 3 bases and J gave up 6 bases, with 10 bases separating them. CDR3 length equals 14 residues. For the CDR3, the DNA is TGTGCCAGCAGCGCCCAGGGTGGTAATTCACCCCTCCACTTT. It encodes CASSAQGGNSPLHF.

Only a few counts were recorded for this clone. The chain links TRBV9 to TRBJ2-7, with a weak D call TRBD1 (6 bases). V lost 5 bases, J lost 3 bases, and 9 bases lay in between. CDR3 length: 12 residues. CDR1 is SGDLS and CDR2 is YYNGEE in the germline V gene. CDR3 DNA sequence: TGTGCCAGCAGTTCGGACAGCTACGAGCAGTACTTC. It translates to CASSSDSYEQYF.